This T cell receptor beta chain was recorded in a study of Ad26.COV2.S vaccination and SARS-CoV-2 variants. About the study: Among those in the COV1001 Ad26.COV2.S trial arm was the donor.

General study points: People given the vaccine had a wider spike-specific TCR breadth than placebo recipients did.

Described treatment: around 19 received Ad26.COV2.S at low or high dose, single or two shots; 5 received placebo; per-sample allocation not given. Samples analyzed were those drawn on day 63 after the first vaccine or placebo injection. In its sample, this clone was seen once. Its target is unknown. Libraries were prepared by immunoSEQ multiplex PCR; TCRdb keeps only in-frame clonotypes and omits some of them. The table has roughly 460,000 clones, nearly 90% seen once. The CDR3 has 13 amino acids. The sequence came from a person aged 18-60 years who received the Ad26.COV2.S COVID-19 vaccine or a placebo. The chain employs TRBV21-1 and TRBJ2-1; TRBD1 is taken as the D call from the table, unchecked against the DNA. TRBV21-1 is tagged as a pseudogene. The source material was peripheral blood, sampled in a trial of Ad26.COV2.S vaccine versus placebo. CDR3 nucleotides: TGTGCCAGCAGCAACGACAGCAGGGATGAGCAGTTCTTC. This sequence encodes CASSNDSRDEQFF.